This T cell receptor beta chain appears in the sequencing data of a study of cytomegalovirus exposure and HLA in healthy donors. The PCR employed 60 Vbeta primers together with 13 Jbeta primers. Sequenced by immunoSEQ multiplex PCR; TCRdb stores in-frame clones only, minus some. This table has some 130,000 clones, about 74% appearing once. Germline V gene data show CDR1 as MNHNS and CDR2 as SASEGT. J was trimmed by 1 base and V by 4 bases; bases with no gene match: 3. This CDR3 has 15 residues. This chain links TRBV6-1 with TRBJ2-3; 9 bases agree with TRBD2. Material: PBMCs. The clonotype originates from a male donor in good health and CMV-seronegative. The CDR3 here is CASSGRTSGTDTQYF. In DNA, the CDR3 is TGTGCCAGCAGTGGGAGGACTAGCGGCACAGATACGCAGTATTTT.